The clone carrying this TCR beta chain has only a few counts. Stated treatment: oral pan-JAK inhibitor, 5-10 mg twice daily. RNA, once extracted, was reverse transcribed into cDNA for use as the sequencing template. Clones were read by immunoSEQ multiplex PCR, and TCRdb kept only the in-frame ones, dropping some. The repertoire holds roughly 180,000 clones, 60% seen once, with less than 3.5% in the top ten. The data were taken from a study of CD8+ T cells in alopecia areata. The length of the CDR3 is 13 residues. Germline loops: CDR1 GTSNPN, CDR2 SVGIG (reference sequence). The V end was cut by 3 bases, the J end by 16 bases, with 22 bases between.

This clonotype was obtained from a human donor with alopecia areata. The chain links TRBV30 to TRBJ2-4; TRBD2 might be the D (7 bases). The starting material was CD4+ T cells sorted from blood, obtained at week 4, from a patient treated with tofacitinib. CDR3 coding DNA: TGTGCCTGGAGGCCCGGTGGGGGGGCCCCAACTTACTTC. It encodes CAWRPGGGAPTYF.